Given below is one T cell receptor (beta chain) in context. Its antigen remains unidentified. The sample comes from a study of T cell responses to AZD1222 COVID-19 vaccine. The germline CDR1 and CDR2 sequences are SEHNR and FQNEAQ (reference sequence). V shed 7 bases, J shed 5 bases, and the junction held 21 bases outside the gene matches. The CDR3 runs 18 residues. Investigators merged groups given second doses at roughly 4 or roughly 12 weeks. The study's findings and limits: White British ancestry dominated among donors, who included more females, and clonal diversity was possibly underestimated.

Produced via immunoSEQ multiplex PCR; TCRdb's table is partial and in-frame only. The repertoire holds 150,000 to 200,000 clones, with under 95% as singletons. The receptor was isolated from an adult who received the AZD1222 COVID-19 vaccine. The J gene is TRBJ2-5, the V gene TRBV7-9; 8 bases line up with TRBD1. Sequencing used peripheral blood, obtained 28 days after the second AZD1222 dose. CDR3 nucleotide sequence: TGTGCCAGCACCGACGATTCCAGGGGGCAGGAGGGAATTGAGACCCAGTACTTC. Its protein product is CASTDDSRGQEGIETQYF.